This T cell receptor beta chain stems from a study of blood T cell repertoires in COVID-19. Study-level information: There were acute and convalescent COVID-19 samples, and they came from the United States, Italy and Spain. Sources were T cells, B-cell-depleted T cells, or PBMCs; the material itself was cDNA or gDNA.

V shed 0 bases and J shed 5 bases, with 14 bases lying between them. Germline lookup yields CDR1 SGDLS and CDR2 YYNGEE. This CDR3 has 15 residues. How the authors handled the data: Using reference gene primer amplification, nucleated cell counts were estimated. This table comes from immunoSEQ multiplex PCR, and its TCRdb copy is limited to in-frame clones, with some not included. The V and J calls and clone size are taken from that table; D and trimming were inferred from the DNA. In the table there are approximately 40,000 clones, more than 80% of which are singletons. The chain is built from TRBV9 and TRBJ1-2; D might be TRBD1 (5 bases). The origin of this receptor is a man aged 60-69 years with active or convalescent COVID-19. Source material: peripheral blood. The CDR3 is CASSVGSGGRYGYTF. Written as DNA, the CDR3 is TGTGCCAGCAGCGTAGGGTCGGGGGGAAGATATGGCTACACCTTC.